This T cell receptor beta chain comes out of a study of T cell changes during pregnancy in multiple sclerosis. Using immunoSEQ multiplex PCR, the repertoire was profiled, and TCRdb retains in-frame clones only, with some absent. The table lists approximately 60,000 clones, around 93% of them singletons. The sample here was peripheral blood, taken after pregnancy. The receptor was isolated from a female donor in good health, enrolled as a control in a pregnancy study.

The CDR3, as DNA: TGTGCCAGTAGTATTCTCGGACAGGGAAAAACTGAAGCTTTCTTT. Translating gives CASSILGQGKTEAFF. The chain recombines TRBV19 with TRBJ1-1, with 8 bases identical to TRBD1. With 3 bases clipped from V and 5 bases from J, the junction kept 8 bases outside the gene matches. The V gene's germline CDR1 is LNHDA and CDR2 SQIVND (reference sequence). The CDR3 extends over 15 amino acids.